The clone carrying this T cell receptor (beta chain) has more than one count but fewer than ten. Its antigen is undetermined. Expressed TCRB transcripts were sequenced after all isolated RNA was converted to cDNA. This table comes from immunoSEQ multiplex PCR, and its TCRdb copy is limited to in-frame clones, with some not included. In the table there are hundreds of thousands of clones, about 14% of which are singletons. This sample is drawn from a study of beta chain features in type 1 diabetes. Findings and limits, study-wide: Moderately but significantly shorter TCRB CDR3s were found in Type 1 diabetes patients in all four CD4+ subsets.

The authors sorted CD4+ naive, central memory, regulatory and stem cell-like memory cells via CD45RO/CCR7/CD25/CD127/CD95/CD27. Specimen: naive CD4+ T cells from blood. The TCR was taken from a man between 18 and 35 years old with type 1 diabetes.

CDR3 nucleotides: TGCGCCAGCAGCCTCCTAGCGGGATACATATACGAGCAGTACTTC. Protein product: CASSLLAGYIYEQYF. V and J are TRBV5-1 and TRBJ2-7; 9 bases line up with TRBD2. Losses at the gene ends were 4 bases for V and 4 bases for J; bases not matched to a gene: 9. This CDR3 region has 15 residues. Germline V gene sequence: CDR1 SGHRS, CDR2 YFSETQ.